The 13 T cell receptor beta chains below were found in one sample sequenced in a study of T-cell reconstitution after alpha-beta-depleted transplantation in children. It was with unique molecular identifiers that the TCRbeta library was prepared. MiXCR, applied by TCRdb to the PCR reads, yields one record per CDR3 protein. The sample consists of over 200,000 distinct CDR3 sequences, approximately 15% of them appearing once. This specimen consisted of PBMCs, mostly from graft donor cells, obtained 360 days after TCRalphabeta/CD19-depleted stem cell transplant. These receptors came from a male patient between 2 and 10 years old who had a stem cell transplant for acute lymphoblastic leukemia, so the T cells may come from the graft donor.

The sample holds a few counts of this clonotype. This chain links TRBV5-1 with TRBJ2-5; D is unclear. Germline CDR1 reads SGHRS; CDR2 reads YFSETQ. Deletions cut 5 bases from V and 4 bases from J, with 9 bases between. The CDR3 spans 12 residues. CDR3 DNA: TGCGCCAGCAGTTCGAAAGGAGAGACCCAGTACTTC. It yields the protein CASSSKGETQYF.

This clonotype was counted a few times. The J gene is TRBJ2-1, the V gene TRBV4-2; 10 nucleotides line up with TRBD2. The CDR3 runs to 17 residues. Per the germline V gene, CDR1 is LGHNA and CDR2 is YNFKEQ. The J segment lost 7 bases and the V segment lost 4 bases, leaving 13 bases of the junction unmatched. In nucleotides, the CDR3 is TGTGCCAGCAGCCTACATCTAGCGGGAGTATCTGGGAATGAGCAGTTCTTC. Amino acids: CASSLHLAGVSGNEQFF.

At least ten counts were recorded for this clonotype. V gene TRBV5-1 combines with J gene TRBJ2-5; D not resolved. This CDR3 comprises 12 residues. With 0 bases removed from V and 5 bases from J, the gap between germline ends came to 5 bases. The V gene's germline CDR1 is SGHRS and CDR2 YFSETQ. CDR3: CASSLAEETQYF. The CDR3 DNA is TGCGCCAGCAGCTTGGCAGAGGAGACCCAGTACTTC.

This clonotype was observed a few times. The genes are TRBV20-1 and TRBJ2-3; unclear D gene. The germline gives CDR1 DFQATT, CDR2 SNEGSKA (reference sequence). CDR3 length: 15 residues. V lost 3 bases and J lost 3, with 16 bases in between. The CDR3 is CSARPFRSRTDTQYF. CDR3 in DNA: TGCAGTGCTAGGCCATTTAGGAGTAGAACAGATACGCAGTATTTT.

The chain couples TRBV11-2 to TRBJ2-7, with TRBD1 as a possible D gene (5 bases). The CDR3 consists of 15 residues. The germline CDR1 and CDR2 sequences are SGHAT and FQNNGV. V gave up 1 base and J gave up 13 bases, with 23 bases separating them. The CDR3 bases are TGTGCCAGCAGCTTAGGCCGGTGGAGCCAGGGCGCAAGATACTTC. It translates to CASSLGRWSQGARYF.

J is TRBJ2-6 and V is TRBV6-1; possible D gene TRBD1, 5 bases. Germline CDR1 is MNHNS and CDR2 is SASEGT. Trimming shortened V by 5 bases and J by 2 bases, and 13 bases separated the two germline ends. The CDR3 spans 16 residues. This CDR3 is CASSRSRDTGANVLTF. The CDR3 bases are TGTGCCAGCAGTCGATCCAGGGATACTGGGGCCAACGTCCTGACTTTC.

This clonotype was seen a handful of times. The V gene is TRBV5-1, the J gene TRBJ1-5; D ambiguous. The CDR3 is made up of 15 amino acids. V dropped 0 bases and J dropped 5 bases, with 12 bases sitting between them. In germline, CDR1 is SGHRS, CDR2 YFSETQ. The CDR3 loop reads CASSLAGQNYQPQHF. The CDR3, as DNA: TGCGCCAGCAGCTTGGCCGGGCAGAACTATCAGCCCCAGCATTTT. Based on the CDR3 plus reference TRBV5-1 and TRBJ1-5, the full variable domain is KAGVTQTPRYLIKTRGQQVTLSCSPISGHRSVSWYQQTPGQGLQFLFEYFSETQRNKGNFPGRFSGRQFSNSRSEMNVSTLELGDSALYLCASSLAGQNYQPQHFGDGTRLSIL.

This CDR3 is CASSVAPSSVYNEQFF. As DNA, the CDR3 is TGTGCCAGCAGCGTAGCTCCGTCTAGCGTCTACAATGAGCAGTTCTTC. V gene TRBV9 combines with J gene TRBJ2-1; D possibly corresponds to TRBD2 (6 bases). With 0 bases removed from V and 3 bases from J, the gap between germline ends came to 13 bases. The CDR3 spans 16 residues. CDR1 and CDR2 from the germline V gene are SGDLS and YYNGEE.

This chain joins TRBV19 and TRBJ2-1, with 12 bases fitting TRBD2. Germline V gives CDR1 LNHDA, CDR2 SQIVND (reference sequence). The J segment lost 8 bases and the V segment lost 5 bases, leaving 10 bases of the junction unmatched. CDR3 length: 16 amino acids. CDR3 in amino acids: CASSSSGLAGRHEQFF. The CDR3 DNA is TGTGCCAGTAGTTCCTCGGGACTAGCGGGTCGGCATGAGCAGTTCTTC.

V usage is TRBV12-3 or TRBV12-4 and J usage is TRBJ1-3; D remains ambiguous. The CDR3 loop spans 13 amino acids. V was pared by 5 bases and J by 4 bases, with 9 bases between. The CDR3 here is CASSPLGGNTIYF. The DNA for the CDR3 is TGTGCCAGCAGTCCCCTGGGAGGAAACACCATATATTTT.

This clonotype was counted only a few times. As DNA, the CDR3 is TGCAGTGCTAGAGTACAGAGCATGAACACTGAAGCTTTCTTT. This encodes CSARVQSMNTEAFF. The rearrangement links TRBV20-1 to TRBJ1-1, with no clear D. The germline V gene has CDR1 DFQATT and CDR2 SNEGSKA (reference sequence). With 1 base removed from V and 0 bases from J, the gap between germline ends came to 9 bases. The CDR3 sequence is 14 residues long.

The genes are TRBV12-3 or TRBV12-4 and TRBJ2-7, with 7 bases matching TRBD1. The J segment lost 2 bases and the V segment lost 4 bases, leaving 5 bases of the junction unmatched. This CDR3 is 14 amino acids long. CDR3 bases: TGTGCCAGCAGTTCCGGGACAGTAACCTACGAGCAGTACTTC. It specifies CASSSGTVTYEQYF.

The V and J genes are TRBV5-4 and TRBJ2-1, with 9 nucleotides matching TRBD2. Germline V CDR1 and CDR2: SGHNT, YYREEE (reference sequence). With V trimmed by 1 base and J by 2 bases, 16 bases remained unmatched. This CDR3 spans 20 amino acids. CDR3 protein: CASSLWYTWEAGGTYNEQFF. The CDR3 nucleotides read TGTGCCAGCAGCTTGTGGTACACCTGGGAGGCGGGGGGGACCTACAATGAGCAGTTCTTC.